The 8 T cell receptor beta chains in this list originate from one sample, sequenced in a study of blood T cell repertoires in COVID-19. Assay used: immunoSEQ multiplex PCR; TCRdb lists only in-frame clones, some missing. The table shows approximately 240,000 clones, with around four fifths occurring only once. The sequencing sample was made of peripheral blood. Source of these receptors: a woman of 80 years or more with active or convalescent COVID-19.

The V gene is TRBV19, the J gene TRBJ2-1, with 7 bases fitting TRBD2. Trimming removed 2 bases from V and 5 bases from J; junction bases left unmatched: 6. The CDR3 covers 15 residues. The germline V gene has CDR1 LNHDA and CDR2 SQIVND (reference sequence). CDR3 in amino acids: CASSITASGHNEQFF. CDR3 DNA sequence: TGTGCCAGTAGTATAACGGCTAGCGGCCACAATGAGCAGTTCTTC.

This chain uses TRBV6-2 or TRBV6-3 with TRBJ1-2; 7 bases fit TRBD1. CDR3 length: 15 residues. Trimming at V came to 4 bases and at J to 4 bases, leaving 9 bases not matched to a gene. Germline CDR1 is MNHEY and CDR2 is SVGEGT. CDR3 coding DNA: TGTGCCAGCAGTTCCCCCCGGGACAGCCGCTATGGCTACACCTTC. Amino acid sequence: CASSSPRDSRYGYTF.

This chain connects TRBV3-1 (or the pseudogene TRBV3-2) to TRBJ1-1; 9 bases match TRBD1. Germline V gene lookup returns CDR1 LGHDT and CDR2 YNNKEL (reference sequence). The junction had 7 bases not matched to a gene; V was cut back by 1 base and J by 10 bases. The CDR3 runs to 14 residues. The DNA for the CDR3 is TGTGCCAGCAGCCAAGGGAGAGGGACAGGGAGAGCTTTCTTT. Amino acids: CASSQGRGTGRAFF.

The rearrangement links TRBV7-2 to TRBJ2-2, with TRBD1 matching over 7 bases. Germline values: CDR1 SGHTA, CDR2 FQGNSA. V gave up 5 bases and J gave up 5 bases; unmatched junction bases: 11. The CDR3 covers 16 residues. The CDR3 region is CASSPTGVRRTGELFF. CDR3 nucleotide sequence: TGTGCCAGCAGCCCAACAGGGGTCAGGAGGACCGGGGAGCTGTTTTTT.

This clone was counted a few times. The identical CDR3 is also encoded by other nucleotide sequences in the sample. This chain's CDR3 is CASRSGGAADTQYF. CDR3 bases: TGTGCCAGCCGGAGCGGGGGGGCCGCAGATACGCAGTATTTT. V and J are TRBV7-3 and TRBJ2-3; 10 positions agree with TRBD2. The V gene's germline CDR1 is SGHTA and CDR2 FQGTGA. This CDR3 contains 14 residues. V trimming: 8 bases; J trimming: 4 bases; junction bases outside the gene matches: 6.

This chain uses TRBV25-1 with TRBJ1-3; no clear D gene. The V and J ends lost 1 base and 3 bases respectively, with 7 bases between them. CDR1 and CDR2 (germline): MGHDK, SYGVNS. The CDR3 contains 14 residues. The CDR3 reads CASSESESGNTIYF. CDR3 nucleotides: TGTGCCAGCAGTGAATCGGAGAGTGGAAACACCATATATTTT.

The CDR3 coding sequence is TGTGCCAGTAGTGCTCCCCGGGACAGGGGACGAGAGACCCAGTACTTC. Translation: CASSAPRDRGRETQYF. The chain uses TRBV19 and TRBJ2-5, with 10 positions matching TRBD1. Germline loops: CDR1 LNHDA, CDR2 SQIVND (reference sequence). The ends lost 5 bases at V and 4 bases at J; junction bases unmatched: 10. The CDR3 is made up of 16 amino acids. Looking up the rest from reference TRBV19 and TRBJ2-5 gives the full variable domain: DGGITQSPKYLFRKEGQNVTLSCEQNLNHDAMYWYRQDPGQGLRLIYYSQIVNDFQKGDIAEGYSVSREKKESFPLTVTSAQKNPTAFYLCASSAPRDRGRETQYFGPGTRLLVL.

V is TRBV18 and J is TRBJ1-6; D perhaps matches TRBD1 (6 bases). V gave up 2 bases and J gave up 7 bases, with 15 bases separating them. From germline, CDR1 is KGHSH and CDR2 LQKENI. There are 16 residues in the CDR3. The CDR3 sequence: CASSPSQGSLNSPLHF. CDR3 nucleotide sequence: TGTGCCAGCTCACCATCACAGGGATCCCTCAATTCACCCCTCCACTTT. Variable domain in full (rest from reference TRBV18 and TRBJ1-6): NAGVMQNPRHLVRRRGQEARLRCSPMKGHSHVYWYRQLPEEGLKFMVYLQKENIIDESGMPKERFSAEFPKEGPSILRIQQVVRGDSAAYFCASSPSQGSLNSPLHFGNGTRLTVT.